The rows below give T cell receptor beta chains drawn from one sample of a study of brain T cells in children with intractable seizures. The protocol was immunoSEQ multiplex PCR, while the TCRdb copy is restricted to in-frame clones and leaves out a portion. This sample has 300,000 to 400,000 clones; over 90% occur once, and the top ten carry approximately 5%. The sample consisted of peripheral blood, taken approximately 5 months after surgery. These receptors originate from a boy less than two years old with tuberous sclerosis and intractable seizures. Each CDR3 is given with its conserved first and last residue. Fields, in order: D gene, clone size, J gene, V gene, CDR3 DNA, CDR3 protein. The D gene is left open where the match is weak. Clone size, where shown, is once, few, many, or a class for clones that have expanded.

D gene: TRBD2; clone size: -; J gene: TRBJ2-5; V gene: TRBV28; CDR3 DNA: TGTGCCAGCAGTGACCCGACGGGAGGAGTGGGAGAGACCCAGTACTTC; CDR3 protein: CASSDPTGGVGETQYF
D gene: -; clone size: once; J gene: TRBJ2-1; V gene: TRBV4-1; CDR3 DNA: TGCGCCAGCAGCCAAGCTACCTTAGGCGATGAGCAGTTCTTC; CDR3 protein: CASSQATLGDEQFF
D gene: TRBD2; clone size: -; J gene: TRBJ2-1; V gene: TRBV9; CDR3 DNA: TGTGCCAGCAGCGTAGACGGGAGGGCCGGTGAGCAGTTCTTC; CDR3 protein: CASSVDGRAGEQFF
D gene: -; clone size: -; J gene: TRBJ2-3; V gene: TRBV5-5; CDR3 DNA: TGTGCCAGCAGCTTGGCGGTCCCCACAGATACGCAGTATTTT; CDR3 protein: CASSLAVPTDTQYF
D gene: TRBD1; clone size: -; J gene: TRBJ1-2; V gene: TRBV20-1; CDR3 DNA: TGCAGTGCGCCAGGGGGAGGCTACACCTTC; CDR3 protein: CSAPGGGYTF
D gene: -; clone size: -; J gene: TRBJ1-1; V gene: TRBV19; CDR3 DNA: TGTGCCAGTAGTATTTCAGGGGACACTGAAGCTTTCTTT; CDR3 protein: CASSISGDTEAFF
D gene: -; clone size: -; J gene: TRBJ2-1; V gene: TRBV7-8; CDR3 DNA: TGTGCCAGCAGCCCCCCGGGAAGCTCCTACAATGAGCAGTTCTTC; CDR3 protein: CASSPPGSSYNEQFF
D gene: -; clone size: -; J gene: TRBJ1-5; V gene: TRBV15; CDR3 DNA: TGTGCCACCAGCAGCGGGAGACAGGAGTCCGGGCCCCAGCATTTT; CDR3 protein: CATSSGRQESGPQHF
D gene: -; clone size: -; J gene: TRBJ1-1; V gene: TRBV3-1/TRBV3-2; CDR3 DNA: TGTGCCAGCAGCCAAGAAGTAGGGTTAGGGAACACTGAAGCTTTCTTT; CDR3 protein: CASSQEVGLGNTEAFF
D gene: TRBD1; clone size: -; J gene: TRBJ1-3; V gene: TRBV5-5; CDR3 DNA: TGTGCCAGCTCCGGGACAGGGGGCTGGCGTGGAAACACCATATATTTT; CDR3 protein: CASSGTGGWRGNTIYF
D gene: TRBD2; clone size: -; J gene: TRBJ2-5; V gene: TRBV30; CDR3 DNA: TGTGCCTGGAGTCCAGGACTAGCGGCGCTTCAAGAGACCCAGTACTTC; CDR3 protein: CAWSPGLAALQETQYF
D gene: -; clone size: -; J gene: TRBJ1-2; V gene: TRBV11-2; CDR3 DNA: TGTGCCAGCAGCTACAAGGGGAACTATGGCTACACCTTC; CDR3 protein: CASSYKGNYGYTF
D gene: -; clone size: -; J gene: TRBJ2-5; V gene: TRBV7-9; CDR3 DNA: TGTGCCAGCAGCTTCATTACAAACTCGGGCGCGGAGACCCAGTACTTC; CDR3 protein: CASSFITNSGAETQYF
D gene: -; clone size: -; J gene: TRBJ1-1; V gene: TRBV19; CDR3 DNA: TGTGCCAGCGACTCCACCATGGGGGGGTGGTGGACTGAAGCTTTCTTT; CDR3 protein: CASDSTMGGWWTEAFF
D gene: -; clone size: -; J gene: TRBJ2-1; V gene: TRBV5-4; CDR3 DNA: TGTGCCAGCAGCCCCCTAGCGCACCACTCCTACAATGAGCAGTTCTTC; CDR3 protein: CASSPLAHHSYNEQFF
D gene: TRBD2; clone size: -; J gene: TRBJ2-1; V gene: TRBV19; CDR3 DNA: TGTGCCAGTAGTCCACGAGCGGGGAATGAGCAGTTCTTC; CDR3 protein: CASSPRAGNEQFF
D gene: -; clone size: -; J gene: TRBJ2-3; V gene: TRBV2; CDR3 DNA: TGTGCCAGCAGTGAGCGGGGGCCCTCCACAGATACGCAGTATTTT; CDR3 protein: CASSERGPSTDTQYF
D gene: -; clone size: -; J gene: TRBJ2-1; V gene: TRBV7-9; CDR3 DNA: TGTGCCAGCAGCACCGGGCCTTGGGGCAATGAGCAGTTCTTC; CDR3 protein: CASSTGPWGNEQFF
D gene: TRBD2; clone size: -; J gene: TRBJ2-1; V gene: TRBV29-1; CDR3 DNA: TGCAGCGCCGACAGCGGGGGGGCGATGGGTGAGCAGTTCTTC; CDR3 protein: CSADSGGAMGEQFF
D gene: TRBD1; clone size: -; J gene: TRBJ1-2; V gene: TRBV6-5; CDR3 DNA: TGTGCCAGCAGCCAGGGGGGGTACTATGGCTACACCTTC; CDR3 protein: CASSQGGYYGYTF
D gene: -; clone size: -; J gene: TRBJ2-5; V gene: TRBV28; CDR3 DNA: TGTGCCAGCAGTTCCCAGACATCGAAAGAGACCCAGTACTTC; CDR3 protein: CASSSQTSKETQYF
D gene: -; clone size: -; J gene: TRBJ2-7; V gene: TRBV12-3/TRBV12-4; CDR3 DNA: TGTGCCAGCAGTTTGGGTATCCACGAGCAGTACTTC; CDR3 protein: CASSLGIHEQYF
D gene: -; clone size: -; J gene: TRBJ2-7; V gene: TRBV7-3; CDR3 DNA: TGTGCCAGCAGCTTAGAGGTAAACTCCTACGAGCAGTACTTC; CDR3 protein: CASSLEVNSYEQYF
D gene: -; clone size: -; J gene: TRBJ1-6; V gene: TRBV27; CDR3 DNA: TGTGCCAGCAGTTTATCGATGGGAGACTACTCCTATAATTCACCCCTCCACTTT; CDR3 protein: CASSLSMGDYSYNSPLHF
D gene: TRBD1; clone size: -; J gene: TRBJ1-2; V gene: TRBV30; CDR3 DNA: TGTGCCTACGGGACAGGAAACTATGGCTACACCTTC; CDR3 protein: CAYGTGNYGYTF
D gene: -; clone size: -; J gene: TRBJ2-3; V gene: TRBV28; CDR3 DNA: TGTGCCAGCAGCCATGGGGACGGGAGCACAGATACGCAGTATTTT; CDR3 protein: CASSHGDGSTDTQYF
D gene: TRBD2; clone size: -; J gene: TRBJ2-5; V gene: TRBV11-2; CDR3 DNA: TGTGCCAGCAGTTCCGTCGGGACTAGCAGCCAAGAGACCCAGTACTTC; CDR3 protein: CASSSVGTSSQETQYF
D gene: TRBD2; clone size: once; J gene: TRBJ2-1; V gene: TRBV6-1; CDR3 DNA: TGTGCCAGCAGTGAAGTGAGTACTAGCGGGTCCCAGTTCTTC; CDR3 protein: CASSEVSTSGSQFF
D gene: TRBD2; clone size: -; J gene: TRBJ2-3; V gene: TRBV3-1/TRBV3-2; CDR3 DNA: TGTGCCAGCAGCCTAGACCCGGGACTAGCGGCATCAGATACGCAGTATTTT; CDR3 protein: CASSLDPGLAASDTQYF
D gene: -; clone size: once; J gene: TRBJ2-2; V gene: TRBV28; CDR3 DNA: TGTGCCAGCAGTTTTTTTGCCACCGGGGAGCTGTTTTTT; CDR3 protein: CASSFFATGELFF
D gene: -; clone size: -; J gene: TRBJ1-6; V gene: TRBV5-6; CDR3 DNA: TGTGCCAGCAGCTTGGGGTCGGTCCTCTATAATTCACCCCTCCACTTT; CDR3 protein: CASSLGSVLYNSPLHF
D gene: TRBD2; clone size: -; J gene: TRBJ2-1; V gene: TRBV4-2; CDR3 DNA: TGTGCCAGCAGCCAAGATCGGCTAGCGGGAATCGAGCAGTTCTTC; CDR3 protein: CASSQDRLAGIEQFF
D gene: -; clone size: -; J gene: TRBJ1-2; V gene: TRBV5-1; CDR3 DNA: TGCGCCAGCAGCTTGTTTTCCGGAGGAGGGTATGGCTACACCTTC; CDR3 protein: CASSLFSGGGYGYTF
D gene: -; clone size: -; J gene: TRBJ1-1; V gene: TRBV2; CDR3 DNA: TGTGCCAGCAGTGAAAGAGGGGGCACTGAAGCTTTCTTT; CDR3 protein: CASSERGGTEAFF